This T cell receptor (beta chain) was sequenced in a study of T-cell memory formation after mild COVID-19. Study summary: TCR clusters largely stayed donor specific. Study-wide points: Cross-reactive memory seemingly joined, as some responding clones were found in pre-infection memory.

A 5'RACE reaction primed in the constant segment made cDNA libraries of TCR alpha and TCR beta, and these carried sample barcodes and UMIs. One entry per CDR3 protein, called by TCRdb with MiXCR from the 5' RACE reads. This sample has approximately 260,000 distinct CDR3 sequences; over 15% occur once, and the top ten carry 20% to 25%. Germline assignment: CDR1 MDHEN and CDR2 SYDVKM. With 4 bases removed from V and 6 bases from J, the gap between germline ends came to 5 bases. The CDR3 has 11 amino acids. This clonotype has more than one count but fewer than ten. Its cognate antigen is unknown. With a much larger clone just one base away, this may be a read error.

The receptor comes from a man between 18 and 29 years old who had mild COVID-19 (a few samples of this study predate the infection). Cell type and time point are not known. Source material: PBMCs or a T cell subset sorted from them (not recorded which). V gene TRBV28 combines with J gene TRBJ2-3; unclear D gene. The CDR3 nucleotides read TGTGCCAGCAGTTCCGAGGATACGCAGTATTTT. Translating gives CASSSEDTQYF. The full variable domain, rest sourced from reference TRBV28 and TRBJ2-3, is DVKVTQSSRYLVKRTGEKVFLECVQDMDHENMFWYRQDPGLGLRLIYFSYDVKMKEKGDIPEGYSVSREKKERFSLILESASTNQTSMYLCASSSEDTQYFGPGTRLTVL.